Shown below are 32 T cell receptor beta chains from a single sample sequenced in a study of spatial heterogeneity in lung cancer. Documented time point: sample taken at primary tumor resection. TCRs were sequenced from unsorted whole RNA of tumor, nontumor lung or PBMC. TCRdb analysed the 5' RACE reads with MiXCR anew, one entry per CDR3 protein. The table lists 45,000 or so distinct CDR3 sequences, less than 9% of them singletons. The source material was PBMCs, sampled at surgery. Source of these receptors: a female donor with early-stage non-small cell lung cancer.

This clonotype turned up a few times. The chain is built from TRBV20-1 and TRBJ2-7, with 8 bases that match TRBD1. CDR3 length equals 12 residues. Germline V gene data show CDR1 as DFQATT and CDR2 as SNEGSKA (reference sequence). Germline trimming cut 6 bases from V and 3 bases from J; bases unmatched to any gene: 4. The CDR3, as DNA: TGCAGTGCCAGGGGACAGGACTACGAGCAGTACTTC. It yields the protein CSARGQDYEQYF.

The V call is TRBV27, the J call TRBJ1-2; 8 nucleotides agree with TRBD1. This CDR3 has 14 residues. Losses at the gene ends were 2 bases for V and 5 bases for J; bases not matched to a gene: 4. Germline CDR1 MNHEY, CDR2 SMNVEV (reference sequence). The CDR3 DNA is TGTGCCAGCAGTTTACAGGGGGCGCGGTATGGCTACACCTTC. This encodes CASSLQGARYGYTF.

This clonotype was seen a handful of times. The chain recombines TRBV5-1 with TRBJ2-1; 9 nucleotides match TRBD2. CDR1 is SGHRS and CDR2 is YFSETQ in the germline V gene. The CDR3 is made up of 16 amino acids. J lost 8 bases, V lost 0 bases, and 9 bases had no gene match. CDR3 DNA sequence: TGCGCCAGCAGCTTGGTATCCGGCGGGGGGGCCGATGAGCAGTTCTTC. As protein: CASSLVSGGGADEQFF.

This clonotype occurred many times. This chain connects TRBV7-2 to TRBJ2-1, with 7 nucleotides matching TRBD1. The CDR3 runs to 13 residues. Germline CDR1 SGHTA, CDR2 FQGNSA. V lost 5 bases and J lost 13; bases outside the gene matches: 11. The CDR3 reads CASSLVNRGKQFF. For the CDR3, the DNA is TGTGCCAGCAGCCTCGTAAACAGGGGTAAACAGTTCTTC.

The chain employs TRBV4-2 and TRBJ1-2; a possible D gene is TRBD1 (5 bases). V was cut by 0 bases and J by 4 bases, with 12 bases left in between. The germline gives CDR1 LGHNA, CDR2 YNFKEQ. This CDR3 comprises 15 residues. Here the CDR3 reads CASSQESPGRYGYTF. DNA for the CDR3: TGTGCCAGCAGCCAAGAATCCCCAGGGCGCTATGGCTACACCTTC.

This clonotype was recorded many times. The chain recombines TRBV6-5 with TRBJ1-6; D is possibly TRBD1 (5 bases). This CDR3 comprises 13 residues. CDR1 and CDR2 from the germline V gene are MNHEY and SVGAGI. The germline V and J ends were trimmed by 5 bases and 10 bases, with 12 bases remaining between them. CDR3 protein: CASSPGHRSPLHF. As DNA, the CDR3 is TGTGCCAGCAGTCCGGGGCATCGATCACCCCTCCACTTT.

This rearrangement joins TRBV5-1 to TRBJ2-7, with TRBD1 identical over 10 bases. The CDR3 is 15 residues long. Germline-derived CDR1 and CDR2 are SGHRS and YFSETQ. V was clipped by 4 bases and J by 5 bases; unmatched bases: 9. The CDR3 bases are TGCGCCAGCAGCCCGCCCAGGACAGGGGGGGACGAGCAGTACTTC. Residues: CASSPPRTGGDEQYF.

The chain links TRBV7-2 to TRBJ2-1, with TRBD1 identical over 9 bases. V was pared by 1 base and J by 7 bases, with 8 bases of the junction left unmatched. The CDR3 runs to 16 residues. Germline V CDR1 and CDR2: SGHTA, FQGNSA. This chain's CDR3 is CASSLDWLTGGNEQFF. The CDR3 coding sequence is TGTGCCAGCAGCTTAGATTGGTTGACAGGGGGAAATGAGCAGTTCTTC.

The sample holds a few counts of this clonotype. The rearrangement links TRBV6-2 or TRBV6-3 to TRBJ2-2, with D possibly called TRBD1 or TRBD2 (5 bases each). The CDR3 covers 15 residues. Germline V gives CDR1 MNHEY, CDR2 SVGEGT. Trimming cost V 5 bases and J 3 bases, with 13 bases left between them. CDR3 in amino acids: CASSITGGDTGELFF. CDR3 bases: TGTGCCAGCAGTATCACTGGGGGAGACACCGGGGAGCTGTTTTTT.

This clonotype showed up many times. The chain couples TRBV6-1 to TRBJ2-1; TRBD1 matches 9 bases. The germline V gene has CDR1 MNHNS and CDR2 SASEGT. J lost 0 bases, V lost 3 bases, and 0 bases had no gene match. This CDR3 has 15 residues. DNA of the CDR3: TGTGCCAGCAGTGAGGACAGGGGCTCCTACAATGAGCAGTTCTTC. Translation: CASSEDRGSYNEQFF.

The chain has TRBV7-3 and TRBJ2-7; D is perhaps TRBD2 (5 bases). V was cut by 2 bases and J by 2 bases, with 13 bases left in between. There are 15 residues in the CDR3. CDR1 is SGHTA, CDR2 FQGTGA, per germline. As DNA, the CDR3 is TGTGCCAGCAGCTTAGGGGATCGGGGTACCTACGAGCAGTACTTC. Its protein product is CASSLGDRGTYEQYF.

The gene calls are TRBV4-1 and TRBJ1-2; the match to TRBD1 covers 12 bases. V shed 3 bases and J 7 bases; nucleotides not matched to a gene: 6. This CDR3 spans 15 amino acids. The V gene's germline CDR1 is MGHRA and CDR2 YSYEKL. The CDR3 reads CASSQSGQGASGYTF. CDR3 nucleotide sequence: TGCGCCAGCAGCCAGTCGGGACAGGGGGCCTCTGGCTACACCTTC.

The rearrangement joins TRBV4-1 to TRBJ1-4; D gene uncertain. Germline lookup yields CDR1 MGHRA and CDR2 YSYEKL. There are 17 residues in the CDR3. Trimming took off 0 bases at V and 8 bases at J, with 19 bases between the two ends. DNA for the CDR3: TGCGCCAGCAGCCAAGATGGTTTGCGCACGACACTCGAAAAACTGTTTTTT. Amino acids: CASSQDGLRTTLEKLFF.

On this clonotype itself: A much larger clone differs from this one at a single base, so this may be a read error. This chain joins TRBV20-1 and TRBJ2-1; D is tentatively TRBD1 or TRBD2 (5 bases each). The CDR3 runs 13 residues. Germline V gene data show CDR1 as DFQATT and CDR2 as SNEGSKA (reference sequence). The CDR3 loop is CSAPPTSRLTGLF. Written as DNA, the CDR3 is TGCAGTGCCCCGCCGACGAGTCGCCTTACGGGGCTCTTC.

This clonotype was observed a handful of times. The rearrangement uses TRBV28 and TRBJ2-7; 7 bases agree with TRBD2. CDR1 and CDR2 from the germline V gene are MDHEN and SYDVKM. V lost 8 bases, J lost 2 bases, and 12 bases stayed unmatched. The CDR3 covers 15 residues. CDR3 sequence: CASLPVGGSPYEQYF. The CDR3 DNA follows: TGTGCCAGCCTCCCGGTGGGGGGGTCCCCCTACGAGCAGTACTTC. Using reference TRBV28 and TRBJ2-7 for the parts outside the CDR3, the full variable domain is DVKVTQSSRYLVKRTGEKVFLECVQDMDHENMFWYRQDPGLGLRLIYFSYDVKMKEKGDIPEGYSVSREKKERFSLILESASTNQTSMYLCASLPVGGSPYEQYFGPGTRLTVT.

This clonotype came up many times. CDR3 loop: CASSLSGGYEQYF. The CDR3, as DNA: TGTGCCAGCAGCTTGAGTGGGGGCTACGAGCAGTACTTC. The V and J genes are TRBV7-9 and TRBJ2-7, with D tentatively TRBD1 or TRBD2 (5 bases each). V was trimmed by 3 bases and J by 3 bases, leaving 9 bases between them. Germline V gene sequence: CDR1 SEHNR, CDR2 FQNEAQ (reference sequence). CDR3 size: 13 residues.

By share of the sample, this clonotype is medium-sized. This CDR3 reads CASYGGAGETQYF. Written as DNA, the CDR3 is TGTGCCAGCTACGGGGGGGCCGGTGAGACCCAGTACTTC. V usage is TRBV7-9 and J usage is TRBJ2-5; 8 bases agree with TRBD2. Germline V gives CDR1 SEHNR, CDR2 FQNEAQ (reference sequence). This CDR3 region has 13 residues. J lost 5 bases, V lost 8 bases, and 7 bases had no gene match.

In this sample, this clonotype turned up many times. The genes are TRBV6-1 and TRBJ1-4; D is unclear. The germline V gene has CDR1 MNHNS and CDR2 SASEGT. Trimming stripped 2 bases from V and 0 bases from J, with 7 bases between. The CDR3 is 15 amino acids. CDR3: CASSEPTSTNEKLFF. The CDR3 bases are TGTGCCAGCAGTGAACCGACATCAACTAATGAAAAACTGTTTTTT.

This clonotype was seen a handful of times. The chain carries TRBV7-9 and TRBJ2-3; the D is unclear. The V gene's germline CDR1 is SEHNR and CDR2 FQNEAQ (reference sequence). V shed 2 bases and J shed 0 bases, with 18 bases lying between them. The CDR3 loop spans 18 amino acids. This CDR3 reads CASSLMMVMGKSTDTQYF. For the CDR3, the DNA is TGTGCCAGCAGCTTAATGATGGTTATGGGGAAAAGCACAGATACGCAGTATTTT.

This clonotype was seen many times. The genes are TRBV7-3 and TRBJ2-5; a weak D match, TRBD2 (7 bases). The CDR3 is 15 amino acids. Germline CDR1 reads SGHTA; CDR2 reads FQGTGA. With 7 bases removed from V and 2 bases from J, the gap between germline ends came to 17 bases. CDR3 nucleotide sequence: TGTGCCAGCACCCAAGGGGGGGGCACACAAGAGACCCAGTACTTC. It encodes CASTQGGGTQETQYF.

The chain employs TRBV20-1 and TRBJ1-5; no clear D. V lost 3 bases to trimming and J lost 3 bases, with 6 bases between them. The germline V gene encodes CDR1 DFQATT and CDR2 SNEGSKA (reference sequence). CDR3 length: 12 residues. The CDR3 sequence: CSARGANQPQHF. CDR3 DNA: TGCAGTGCTAGGGGCGCCAATCAGCCCCAGCATTTT.

The chain employs TRBV7-2 and TRBJ1-5; D call uncertain. The V gene's germline CDR1 is SGHTA and CDR2 FQGNSA. The CDR3 is 15 amino acids. The germline V and J ends were trimmed by 0 bases and 2 bases, with 8 bases remaining between them. The CDR3 loop is CASSLALGGNQPQHF. The DNA of the CDR3 is TGTGCCAGCAGCTTAGCGCTCGGGGGCAATCAGCCCCAGCATTTT.

Within the sample, this clonotype is medium-sized. This chain joins TRBV6-6 and TRBJ2-3, with 9 bases lining up with TRBD2. Trimming cost V 0 bases and J 6 bases; bases outside gene matches: 10. The CDR3 is made up of 17 amino acids. Germline CDR1 and CDR2: MNHNY and SVGAGI (reference sequence). CDR3: CASSYSAGGGPADTQYF. DNA of the CDR3: TGTGCCAGCAGTTACTCGGCGGGGGGGGGGCCGGCGGATACGCAGTATTTT.

The CDR3 DNA follows: TGTGCCAGCAGTCTAAAGGGGGGACAGCCCCAGCATTTT. It translates to CASSLKGGQPQHF. The V gene is TRBV21-1, the J gene TRBJ1-5; the table names TRBD1, a call not compared with the DNA. TRBV21-1 is a pseudogene locus. CDR3 length: 13 residues.

This clonotype was counted at least ten times. The V and J genes are TRBV7-9 and TRBJ2-5; the match to TRBD2 covers 8 bases. The CDR3 is made up of 17 amino acids. Germline CDR1 and CDR2: SEHNR and FQNEAQ (reference sequence). V lost 6 bases to trimming and J lost 1 base; unmatched junction nucleotides: 13. DNA for the CDR3: TGTGCCAGCAGATACGCCGCGGGCGGGGGGATCCAAGAGACCCAGTACTTC. Amino acids: CASRYAAGGGIQETQYF.

At least ten counts were recorded for this clonotype. The chain recombines TRBV6-2 or TRBV6-3 with TRBJ2-5, with 7 bases identical to TRBD1. Per the germline V gene, CDR1 is MNHEY and CDR2 is SVGEGT. This CDR3 is 15 amino acids long. J was trimmed by 7 bases and V by 2 bases; bases with no gene match: 10. The CDR3 sequence: CASSYETGSLGTQYF. The CDR3 bases are TGTGCCAGCAGTTACGAGACAGGGTCATTGGGGACCCAGTACTTC.

This clonotype has just a few counts. V is TRBV20-1 and J is TRBJ2-5; D not resolved. V lost 5 bases, J lost 3 bases, and 28 bases lay in between. CDR3 size: 18 residues. Germline V gene data show CDR1 as DFQATT and CDR2 as SNEGSKA (reference sequence). CDR3 nucleotide sequence: TGCAGTGCTCTGGCCTTGCTAATAAAGGGCAGCCGGAAAGAGACCCAGTACTTC. Translating gives CSALALLIKGSRKETQYF.

This clonotype was recorded many times. The chain recombines TRBV7-7 with TRBJ2-3, with 8 positions matching TRBD2. The junction had 16 bases not matched to a gene; V was cut back by 5 bases and J by 0 bases. The germline CDR1 and CDR2 sequences are SSHAT and FNYEAQ (reference sequence). The CDR3 is 19 residues long. DNA of the CDR3: TGTGCCAGCAGCCTCAATGGGGCTAGCGGGTCTGCTAGCACAGATACGCAGTATTTT. Protein: CASSLNGASGSASTDTQYF. The full variable domain, with the rest looked up from reference TRBV7-7 and TRBJ2-3, is GAGVSQSPRYKVTKRGQDVTLRCDPISSHATLYWYQQALGQGPEFLTYFNYEAQPDKSGLPSDRFSAERPEGSISTLTIQRTEQRDSAMYRCASSLNGASGSASTDTQYFGPGTRLTVL.

The chain has TRBV20-1 and TRBJ2-5, with TRBD2 matching 10 bases. Germline CDR1 reads DFQATT; CDR2 reads SNEGSKA (reference sequence). The junction had 9 bases not matched to a gene; V was cut back by 0 bases and J by 5 bases. The CDR3 is 16 residues long. The CDR3 nucleotides read TGCAGTGCTAGAGATATCCTAGCGGGGGCGGGGGAGACCCAGTACTTC. As protein: CSARDILAGAGETQYF.

There are a few counts of this clonotype. The V call is TRBV6-2 or TRBV6-3, the J call TRBJ2-5; D remains ambiguous. The CDR3 contains 14 residues. Per the germline V gene, CDR1 is MNHEY and CDR2 is SVGEGT. Trimming removed 2 bases at V and 1 base at J, with 8 bases between. Here the CDR3 DNA reads TGTGCCAGCAGTTACCCCGGACCCCAAGAGACCCAGTACTTC. It codes for CASSYPGPQETQYF.

This clonotype turned up a few times. V and J are TRBV2 and TRBJ1-3; D not resolved. This CDR3 has 16 residues. The V gene lost 6 bases and the J gene lost 4 bases, with 19 bases spanning the gap. CDR1 and CDR2 (germline): SNHLY, FYNNEI. DNA for the CDR3: TGTGCCAGCAGGTCATTGCGAGGGTCTAAAGGAAACACCATATATTTT. This codes for CASRSLRGSKGNTIYF.

This clonotype was recorded a few times. The chain is built from TRBV9 and TRBJ2-7, with D uncertain. V was clipped by 0 bases and J by 3 bases, with 13 bases between them. The CDR3 runs 15 residues. Germline V gives CDR1 SGDLS, CDR2 YYNGEE. The CDR3 reads CASSVAIGRNYEQYF. The CDR3 DNA sequence: TGTGCCAGCAGCGTAGCTATAGGGCGGAACTACGAGCAGTACTTC.